This TCR beta chain was documented in a study of quantifying T cell responses using KT2 cells. As for the study in general: TCR alpha and beta constant-region primers primed reverse transcription of RNA.

The CDR3 length is 15 residues. The V gene's germline CDR1 is SGHAT and CDR2 FQNNGV. The V segment lost 4 bases and the J segment 5 bases; nucleotides outside the gene matches: 6. An oligo carrying a UMI was ligated to the cDNA 3' end. The first PCR ran around 4 cycles with an equimolar RC1.1 and RC1.2 beta primer mix. TCRdb re-called the UMI-ligation and nested PCR reads with MiXCR, one entry per CDR3 protein. The sample has 40,000 to 60,000 distinct CDR3 sequences; approximately 10% are singletons. This clonotype was counted only a few times. The source is a human donor. Sequencing was performed on PBMCs spiked with cells of the T cell clone KT2. The chain employs TRBV11-2 and TRBJ2-2, with 8 bases that match TRBD1. CDR3 sequence: CASSSGQGWTGELFF. CDR3 in DNA: TGTGCCAGCAGCTCCGGACAGGGCTGGACCGGGGAGCTGTTTTTT.